These 17 T cell receptor beta chains were all obtained from the same sample, sequenced in a study of blood T cells in healthy people across ages. PCR was performed a second time for about 6 to 12 cycles using a sample-barcoded 5' primer and a J-beta primer mix. TCRdb fed the 5' RACE reads into MiXCR, producing one record per CDR3 protein. The data contain about 670,000 distinct CDR3 sequences, about 50% of them singletons. Source material: blood. These TCRs come from an elderly woman in good health.

This clonotype appeared once. V gene TRBV29-1 combines with J gene TRBJ2-3, with a tentative D call TRBD1 (5 bases). This CDR3 has 12 amino acids. The ends were cut back, 7 bases at V and 9 bases at J, with 17 bases in the middle. Per germline, CDR1 SQVTM and CDR2 ANQGSEA. The CDR3: CSALRDGVTQYF. The CDR3 nucleotides are TGCAGCGCCCTCAGGGATGGCGTAACGCAGTATTTT.

This rearrangement joins TRBV9 to TRBJ2-2; 12 bases match TRBD2. CDR1 SGDLS and CDR2 YYNGEE come from the germline V gene. The CDR3 consists of 14 residues. V lost 6 bases to trimming and J lost 8 bases; unmatched junction nucleotides: 5. DNA for the CDR3: TGTGCCAGCACTAGCGGGAGGGCTTCGGGGGAGCTGTTTTTT. It codes for CASTSGRASGELFF. The full variable domain, in which reference TRBV9 and TRBJ2-2 provide the parts outside the CDR3, is DSGVTQTPKHLITATGQRVTLRCSPRSGDLSVYWYQQSLDQGLQFLIQYYNGEERAKGNILERFSAQQFPDLHSELNLSSLELGDSALYFCASTSGRASGELFFGEGSRLTVL.

V usage is TRBV7-2 and J usage is TRBJ2-1, with 9 bases that match TRBD1. The DNA matches TRBJ2-7 better at its end, which makes the J call doubtful. The germline CDR1 and CDR2 sequences are SGHTA and FQGNSA. The CDR3 contains 16 residues. DNA for the CDR3: TGTGCCAGCAGATTTATGGGACAGGGCTCCTACAATGAGCAGTACTTC. Its protein is CASRFMGQGSYNEQYF.

The DNA for the CDR3 is TGTGCCAGCAGGATCAAGGCGGGGGGGCCCACAGATACGCAGTATTTT. This codes for CASRIKAGGPTDTQYF. The gene calls are TRBV12-3 or TRBV12-4 and TRBJ2-3; 9 nucleotides match TRBD2. Losses at the gene ends were 6 bases for V and 2 bases for J; bases not matched to a gene: 9. CDR3 length: 16 residues.

The genes are TRBV11-2 and TRBJ2-3; D gene unclear. Trimming pared 5 bases from V and 4 bases from J, leaving 10 bases between. This CDR3 has 13 residues. Germline V gene data show CDR1 as SGHAT and CDR2 as FQNNGV. This chain's CDR3 is CASSPPWADTQYF. For the CDR3, the DNA is TGTGCCAGCAGCCCACCTTGGGCAGATACGCAGTATTTT.

Ten or more counts support this clonotype. The DNA of the CDR3 is TGCGCCAGCAGCCTCCTCCCACAAGAGACCCAGTACTTC. Translation: CASSLLPQETQYF. This chain connects TRBV5-1 to TRBJ2-5; D uncertain. CDR3 length equals 13 residues. The germline V and J ends were trimmed by 4 bases and 2 bases, with 9 bases remaining between them. CDR1 and CDR2 from the germline V gene are SGHRS and YFSETQ.

This clonotype has at least ten counts. The rearrangement uses TRBV2 and TRBJ1-4; a weak D match, TRBD1 (6 bases). Germline values: CDR1 SNHLY, CDR2 FYNNEI. The V end lost 6 bases, the J end lost 8 bases, and 16 bases lay between the germline ends. The CDR3 runs 14 residues. The CDR3 loop reads CASRKGQKAEKLFF. For the CDR3, the DNA is TGTGCCAGCAGAAAGGGACAAAAAGCGGAAAAACTGTTTTTT.

The rearrangement joins TRBV29-1 to TRBJ2-3; TRBD2 aligns across 14 bases. Germline V gene sequence: CDR1 SQVTM, CDR2 ANQGSEA. The ends lost 7 bases at V and 2 bases at J; junction bases unmatched: 5. The CDR3 contains 15 residues. DNA of the CDR3: TGCAGCGCTCGGACTAGCGGGGGGTTCACAGATACGCAGTATTTT. Translated: CSARTSGGFTDTQYF.

The sample holds many counts of this clonotype. V usage is TRBV20-1 and J usage is TRBJ2-5; no clear D gene. The V gene's germline CDR1 is DFQATT and CDR2 SNEGSKA (reference sequence). Trimming pared 1 base from V and 2 bases from J, leaving 11 bases between. The CDR3 sequence is 14 residues long. The chain's CDR3 is CSARAPQAQETQYF. The CDR3, as DNA: TGCAGTGCTAGAGCCCCTCAGGCGCAAGAGACCCAGTACTTC.

Worth noting for this clonotype: A read error may explain this, as a much larger clone is one base away. This sequence joins TRBV7-9 and TRBJ2-7, with D perhaps matching TRBD2 (5 bases). The V gene's germline CDR1 is SEHNR and CDR2 FQNEAQ (reference sequence). V lost 5 bases and J 7 bases, leaving 15 bases between the germline ends. This CDR3 contains 13 residues. This CDR3 is CASSTSSRNEQYF. The CDR3 bases are TGTGCCAGCAGCACGTCTAGCAGAAATGAGCAGTACTTC.

The sample holds one count of this clonotype. V gene TRBV12-3 or TRBV12-4 combines with J gene TRBJ2-7; TRBD1 matches at 7 bases. Germline trimming cut 8 bases from V and 4 bases from J; bases unmatched to any gene: 5. The CDR3 contains 12 residues. Written as DNA, the CDR3 is TGTGCCAGCCAGGGGGTCGGGTACGAGCAGTACTTC. This gives the protein CASQGVGYEQYF.

This clonotype was observed a single time. The genes are TRBV11-1 and TRBJ2-4; no definite D call. Judging by the DNA end, TRBJ2-7 fits better; the J call may be wrong. The germline gives CDR1 SGHAT, CDR2 FQDESV (reference sequence). The CDR3 loop spans 16 amino acids. CDR3 loop: CASSPGPGVRAHEQYF. The CDR3 nucleotides read TGTGCCAGCAGCCCCGGGCCTGGGGTGAGAGCCCACGAGCAGTACTTC.

This clonotype appeared once. The chain links TRBV6-1 to TRBJ2-7; unclear D gene. The germline gives CDR1 MNHNS, CDR2 SASEGT. The ends were cut back, 1 base at V and 5 bases at J, with 6 bases in the middle. The CDR3 runs 12 residues. The CDR3 DNA reads as TGTGCCAGCAGTGAAGTGTCTAACGAGCAGTACTTC. Translating it yields CASSEVSNEQYF.

At least ten counts were recorded for this clonotype. The junction differs from germline at one of its ends, possibly a read error. The chain combines TRBV28 with TRBJ1-1; D uncertain. Germline assignment: CDR1 MDHEN and CDR2 SYDVKM. This CDR3 has 11 amino acids. The CDR3 spells CASSFNTEAFF. The CDR3 region has the DNA TGCGCCAGCAGCTTTAACACTGAAGCTTTCTTT.

This clonotype has more than one count but fewer than ten. The chain combines TRBV5-1 with TRBJ1-1, with 9 bases matching TRBD1. The germline V gene has CDR1 SGHRS and CDR2 YFSETQ. The CDR3 extends over 16 amino acids. Trimming took 0 bases from V and 0 from J; bases not matched to a gene: 3. The chain's CDR3 is CASSLDGTGMNTEAFF. CDR3 sequence (DNA): TGCGCCAGCAGCTTGGACGGGACAGGGATGAACACTGAAGCTTTCTTT.

The rearrangement joins TRBV20-1 to TRBJ1-4, with 9 bases identical to TRBD1. Germline assignment: CDR1 DFQATT and CDR2 SNEGSKA (reference sequence). The CDR3 length is 15 residues. The J segment lost 7 bases and the V segment lost 0 bases, leaving 6 bases of the junction unmatched. The CDR3 spells CSARETGTGSEKLFF. The CDR3, as DNA: TGCAGTGCTAGAGAAACCGGGACAGGGAGTGAAAAACTGTTTTTT.

This clonotype has ten or more counts. The chain uses TRBV20-1 and TRBJ2-1; perhaps TRBD1 as D (5 bases). The CDR3 is 13 residues long. Looked up from germline, CDR1 is DFQATT and CDR2 is SNEGSKA (reference sequence). V gave up 5 bases and J gave up 1 base, with 9 bases separating them. CDR3 sequence (DNA): TGCAGTGCTTTCGACAGATCCTACAATGAGCAGTTCTTC. Its protein is CSAFDRSYNEQFF.